Presented here are 3 T cell receptor beta chains from one specimen sequenced in a study of cytomegalovirus exposure and HLA in healthy donors. Primers: 60 Vbeta forward and 13 Jbeta reverse. The table came from immunoSEQ multiplex PCR; TCRdb's copy has only in-frame clones and leaves some out. The table shows 160,000 or so clones, with about three quarters occurring only once. The sequencing sample was made of PBMCs. The receptors stem from a man in his forties or fifties in good health and CMV-seronegative.

V usage is TRBV7-9 and J usage is TRBJ2-1; D may be TRBD2 (6 bases). The CDR3 consists of 15 residues. The germline CDR1 and CDR2 sequences are SEHNR and FQNEAQ (reference sequence). Trimming stripped 4 bases from V and 6 bases from J, with 16 bases between. The chain's CDR3 is CASSYQPRGINEQFF. The CDR3 DNA is TGTGCCAGCAGCTACCAGCCTCGGGGGATCAATGAGCAGTTCTTC.

The chain has TRBV5-1 and TRBJ2-7, with 7 bases aligning to TRBD1. Germline values: CDR1 SGHRS, CDR2 YFSETQ. There are 16 residues in the CDR3. Losses at the gene ends were 0 bases for V and 0 bases for J; bases not matched to a gene: 6. CDR3 sequence: CASSLVGQPTSYEQYF. The DNA of the CDR3 is TGCGCCAGCAGCTTGGTGGGACAGCCAACCTCCTACGAGCAGTACTTC.

V and J are TRBV5-4 and TRBJ2-7; weak D call: TRBD2 (6 bases). The CDR3 contains 15 residues. V was trimmed by 0 bases and J by 8 bases, leaving 18 bases between them. Germline-derived CDR1 and CDR2 are SGHNT and YYREEE (reference sequence). The CDR3 reads CASSLGRDSHTKQYF. The CDR3 bases are TGTGCCAGCAGCTTGGGGCGGGACTCCCACACCAAGCAGTACTTC.